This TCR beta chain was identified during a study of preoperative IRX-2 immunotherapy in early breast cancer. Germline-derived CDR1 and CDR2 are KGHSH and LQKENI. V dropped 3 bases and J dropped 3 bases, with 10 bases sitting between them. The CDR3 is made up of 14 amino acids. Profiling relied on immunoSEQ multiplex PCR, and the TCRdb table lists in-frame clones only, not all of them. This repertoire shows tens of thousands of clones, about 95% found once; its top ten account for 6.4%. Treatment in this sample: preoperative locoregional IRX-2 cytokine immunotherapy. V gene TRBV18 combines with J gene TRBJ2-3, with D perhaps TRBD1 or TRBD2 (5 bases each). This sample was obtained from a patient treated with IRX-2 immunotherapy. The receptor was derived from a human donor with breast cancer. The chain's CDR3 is CASSPGASTDTQYF. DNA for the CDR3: TGTGCCAGCTCACCCGGGGCGTCAACAGATACGCAGTATTTT.